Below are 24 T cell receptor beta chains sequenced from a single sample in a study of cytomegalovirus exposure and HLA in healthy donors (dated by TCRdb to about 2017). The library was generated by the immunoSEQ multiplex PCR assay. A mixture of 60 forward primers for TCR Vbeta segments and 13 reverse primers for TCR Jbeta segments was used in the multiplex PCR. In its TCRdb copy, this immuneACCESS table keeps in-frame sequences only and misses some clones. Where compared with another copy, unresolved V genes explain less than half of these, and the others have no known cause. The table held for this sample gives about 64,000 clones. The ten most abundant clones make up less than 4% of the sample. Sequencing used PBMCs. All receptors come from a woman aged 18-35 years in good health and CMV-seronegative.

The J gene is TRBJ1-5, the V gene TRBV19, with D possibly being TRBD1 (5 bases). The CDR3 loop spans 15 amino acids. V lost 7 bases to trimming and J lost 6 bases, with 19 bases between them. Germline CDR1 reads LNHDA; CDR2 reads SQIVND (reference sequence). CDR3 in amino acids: CASTPEGFVSQPQHF. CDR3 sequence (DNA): TGTGCCAGTACCCCGGAGGGGTTTGTTTCTCAGCCCCAGCATTTT.

The CDR3 reads CSGNSGGTEAFF. CDR3 coding DNA: TGCAGCGGGAACTCAGGGGGAACTGAAGCTTTCTTT. J is TRBJ1-1 and V is TRBV29-1, with TRBD1 matching over 7 bases. Germline-derived CDR1 and CDR2 are SQVTM and ANQGSEA. The CDR3 loop spans 12 amino acids. With V trimmed by 7 bases and J by 5 bases, 7 bases remained unmatched. Based on the CDR3 plus reference TRBV29-1 and TRBJ1-1, the full variable domain is SAVISQKPSRDICQRGTSLTIQCQVDSQVTMMFWYRQQPGQSLTLIATANQGSEATYESGFVIDKFPISRPNLTFSTLTVSNMSPEDSSIYLCSGNSGGTEAFFGQGTRLTVV.

The CDR3 nucleotides are TGTGCCAGCTCACCCTCCAACCTAGCGGGAGGATTCGAGCAGTACTTC. Protein sequence: CASSPSNLAGGFEQYF. The genes are TRBV18 and TRBJ2-7, with 11 bases that match TRBD2. This CDR3 has 16 amino acids. Looked up from germline, CDR1 is KGHSH and CDR2 is LQKENI. With 3 bases clipped from V and 6 bases from J, the junction kept 10 bases outside the gene matches.

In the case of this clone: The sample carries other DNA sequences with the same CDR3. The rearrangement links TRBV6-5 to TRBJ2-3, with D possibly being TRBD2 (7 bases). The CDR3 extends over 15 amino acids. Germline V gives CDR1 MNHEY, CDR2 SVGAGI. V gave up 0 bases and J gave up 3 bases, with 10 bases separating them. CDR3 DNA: TGTGCCAGCAGTTACTCGGGGAGGGGGACAGATACGCAGTATTTT. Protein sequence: CASSYSGRGTDTQYF.

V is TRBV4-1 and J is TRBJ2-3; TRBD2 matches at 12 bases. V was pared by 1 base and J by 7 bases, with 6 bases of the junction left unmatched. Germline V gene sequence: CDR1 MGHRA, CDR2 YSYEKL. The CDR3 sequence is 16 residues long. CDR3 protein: CASSQALAGGTYTQYF. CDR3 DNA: TGCGCCAGCAGCCAAGCCCTAGCGGGGGGGACATATACGCAGTATTTT.

The CDR3 sequence is CASSEIWGVAKNIQYF. CDR3 DNA: TGTGCCAGCAGTGAAATTTGGGGGGTAGCCAAAAACATTCAGTACTTC. The chain combines TRBV6-1 with TRBJ2-4; TRBD2 might be the D (6 bases). The CDR3 covers 16 residues. The V and J ends lost 2 bases and 0 bases respectively, with 11 bases between them. Germline lookup yields CDR1 MNHNS and CDR2 SASEGT.

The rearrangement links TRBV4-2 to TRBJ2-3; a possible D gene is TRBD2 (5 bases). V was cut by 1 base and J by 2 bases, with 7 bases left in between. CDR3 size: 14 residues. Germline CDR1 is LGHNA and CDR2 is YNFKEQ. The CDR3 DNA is TGTGCCAGCAGCCAAGTGGACTCCACAGATACGCAGTATTTT. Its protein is CASSQVDSTDTQYF.

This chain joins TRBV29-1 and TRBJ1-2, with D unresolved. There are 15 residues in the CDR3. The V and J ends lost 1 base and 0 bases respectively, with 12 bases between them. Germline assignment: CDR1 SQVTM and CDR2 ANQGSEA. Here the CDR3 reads CSVEGPDTANYGYTF. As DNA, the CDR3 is TGCAGCGTTGAAGGGCCCGACACTGCTAACTATGGCTACACCTTC.

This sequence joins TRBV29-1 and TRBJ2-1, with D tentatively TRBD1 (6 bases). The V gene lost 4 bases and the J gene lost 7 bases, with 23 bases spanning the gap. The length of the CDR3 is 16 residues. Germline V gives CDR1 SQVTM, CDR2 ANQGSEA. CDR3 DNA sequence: TGCAGCGTTGGGGGAAATAGACAGGTCCCGGGGAATGAGCAGTTCTTC. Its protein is CSVGGNRQVPGNEQFF.

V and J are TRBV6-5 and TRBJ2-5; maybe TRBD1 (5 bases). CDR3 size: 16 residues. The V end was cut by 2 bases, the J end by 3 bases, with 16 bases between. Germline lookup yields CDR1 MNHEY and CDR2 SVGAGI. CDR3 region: CASSYGAPAFEETQYF. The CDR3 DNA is TGTGCCAGCAGTTACGGGGCTCCAGCATTTGAAGAGACCCAGTACTTC.

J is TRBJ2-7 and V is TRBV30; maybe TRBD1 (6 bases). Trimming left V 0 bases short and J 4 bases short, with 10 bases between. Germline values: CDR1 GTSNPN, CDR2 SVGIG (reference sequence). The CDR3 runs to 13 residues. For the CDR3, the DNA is TGTGCCTGGAGTGTAATGGGGGCTTACGAGCAGTACTTC. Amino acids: CAWSVMGAYEQYF.

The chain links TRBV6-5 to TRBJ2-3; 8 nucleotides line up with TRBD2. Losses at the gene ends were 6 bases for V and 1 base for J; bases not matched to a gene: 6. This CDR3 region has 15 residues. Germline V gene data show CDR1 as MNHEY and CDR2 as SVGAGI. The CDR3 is CASSRATSGTDTQYF. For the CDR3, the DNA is TGTGCCAGCAGCCGCGCGACTAGCGGCACAGATACGCAGTATTTT.

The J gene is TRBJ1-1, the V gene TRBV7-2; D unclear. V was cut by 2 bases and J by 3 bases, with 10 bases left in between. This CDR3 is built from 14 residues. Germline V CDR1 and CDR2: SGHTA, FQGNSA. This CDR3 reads CASSLLGRDTEAFF. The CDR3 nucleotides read TGTGCCAGCAGCTTATTGGGCCGAGACACTGAAGCTTTCTTT.

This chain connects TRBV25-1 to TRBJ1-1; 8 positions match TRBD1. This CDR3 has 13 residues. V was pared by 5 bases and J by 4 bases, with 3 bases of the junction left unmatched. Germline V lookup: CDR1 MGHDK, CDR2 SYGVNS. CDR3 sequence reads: CASSQGATTEAFF. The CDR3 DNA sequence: TGTGCCAGCAGTCAGGGGGCGACCACTGAAGCTTTCTTT.

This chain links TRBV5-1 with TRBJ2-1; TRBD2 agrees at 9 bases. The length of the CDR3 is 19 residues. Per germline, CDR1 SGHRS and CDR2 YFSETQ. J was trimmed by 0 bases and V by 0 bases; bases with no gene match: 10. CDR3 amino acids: CASSLVFVAGGRSYNEQFF. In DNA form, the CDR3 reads TGCGCCAGCAGCTTGGTATTCGTCGCGGGAGGGCGCTCCTACAATGAGCAGTTCTTC.

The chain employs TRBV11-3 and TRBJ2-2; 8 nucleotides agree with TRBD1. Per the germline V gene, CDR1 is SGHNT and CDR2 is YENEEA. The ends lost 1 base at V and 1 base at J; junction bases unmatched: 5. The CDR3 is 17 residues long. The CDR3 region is CASSLAWTGLNTGELFF. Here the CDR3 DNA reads TGTGCCAGCAGCTTAGCATGGACAGGGCTGAACACCGGGGAGCTGTTTTTT.

The CDR3 DNA sequence: TGCGCCAGCAGCTTGGCTTCAGGGGAAACCTATGGCTACACCTTC. It translates to CASSLASGETYGYTF. This chain links TRBV5-1 with TRBJ1-2; D is perhaps TRBD1 (6 bases). Per the germline V gene, CDR1 is SGHRS and CDR2 is YFSETQ. V shed 0 bases and J shed 4 bases, with 13 bases lying between them. There are 15 residues in the CDR3.

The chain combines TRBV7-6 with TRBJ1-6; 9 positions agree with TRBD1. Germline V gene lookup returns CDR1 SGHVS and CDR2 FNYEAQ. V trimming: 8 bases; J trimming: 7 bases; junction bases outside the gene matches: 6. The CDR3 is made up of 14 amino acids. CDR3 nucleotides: TGTGCCAGCGCCCGGGACAGGGTGAATTCACCCCTCCACTTT. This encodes CASARDRVNSPLHF.

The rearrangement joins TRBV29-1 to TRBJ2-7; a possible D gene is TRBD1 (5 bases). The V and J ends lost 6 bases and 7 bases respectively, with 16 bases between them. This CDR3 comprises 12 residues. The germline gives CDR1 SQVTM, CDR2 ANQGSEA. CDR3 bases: TGCAGCGTACAGACAGACGCCCGGGAGCAGTACTTC. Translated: CSVQTDAREQYF.

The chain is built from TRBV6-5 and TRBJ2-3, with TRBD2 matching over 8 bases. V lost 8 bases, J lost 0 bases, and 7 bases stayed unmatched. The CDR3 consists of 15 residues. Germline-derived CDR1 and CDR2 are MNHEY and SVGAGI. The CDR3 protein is CASSIAGLSTDTQYF. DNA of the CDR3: TGTGCCAGCTCGATAGCGGGGCTAAGCACAGATACGCAGTATTTT.

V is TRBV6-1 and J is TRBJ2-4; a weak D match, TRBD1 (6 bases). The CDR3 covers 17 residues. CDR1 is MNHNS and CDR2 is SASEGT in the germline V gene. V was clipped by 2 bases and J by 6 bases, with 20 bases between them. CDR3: CASSETLTGSWGNIQYF. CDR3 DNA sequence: TGTGCCAGCAGTGAAACCCTAACAGGGTCCTGGGGAAACATTCAGTACTTC.

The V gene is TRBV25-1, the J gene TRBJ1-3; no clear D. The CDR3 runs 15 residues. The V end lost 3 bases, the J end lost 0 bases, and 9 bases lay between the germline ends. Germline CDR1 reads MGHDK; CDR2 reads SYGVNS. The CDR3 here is CASSDENSSGNTIYF. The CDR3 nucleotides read TGTGCCAGCAGTGACGAGAACAGCTCTGGAAACACCATATATTTT. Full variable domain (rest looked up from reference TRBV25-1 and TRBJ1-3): EADIYQTPRYLVIGTGKKITLECSQTMGHDKMYWYQQDPGMELHLIHYSYGVNSTEKGDLSSESTVSRIRTEHFPLTLESARPSHTSQYLCASSDENSSGNTIYFGEGSWLTVV.

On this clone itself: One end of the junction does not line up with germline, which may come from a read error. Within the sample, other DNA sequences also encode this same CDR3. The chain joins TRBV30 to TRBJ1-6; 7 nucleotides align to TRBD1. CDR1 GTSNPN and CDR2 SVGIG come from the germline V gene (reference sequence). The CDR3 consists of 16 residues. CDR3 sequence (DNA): TGTGCCTGGAGTGTAGGGGGCAGGACCTATAATTCACCCCTACACTTT. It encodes CAWSVGGRTYNSPLHF.

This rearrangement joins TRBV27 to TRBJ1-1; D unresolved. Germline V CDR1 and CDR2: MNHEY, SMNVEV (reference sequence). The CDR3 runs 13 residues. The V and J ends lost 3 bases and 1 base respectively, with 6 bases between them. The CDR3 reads CASSLGPNTEAFF. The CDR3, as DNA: TGTGCCAGCAGTTTGGGCCCGAACACTGAAGCTTTCTTT.